These 11 T cell receptor beta chains share one sample of origin, sequenced in a study of regulatory T cells in long-lasting Graves disease. Time point: newly diagnosed GD, antithyroid drugs for less than 3 months. PBMC RNA served as the TCR library source. Libraries of TCR beta came from iRepertoire HTBI primers plus Arm-PCR of CDR3 regions. TCRdb redid the calling of the multiplex PCR reads with MiXCR, one entry per CDR3 protein. The sample holds about 210,000 distinct CDR3 sequences, around 20% seen once. The sample also formed part of further work on T cells in Graves' hyperthyroidism and ophthalmopathy.

The source material was peripheral blood mononuclear cells (PBMCs), sampled at new diagnosis, from a patient treated with antithyroid drugs. The receptors were sampled from a woman aged 25 to 39 with Graves disease.

This clonotype was seen at least ten times. This rearrangement joins TRBV12-3 or TRBV12-4 to TRBJ2-7; 12 positions match TRBD2. The CDR3 consists of 14 residues. V was pared by 5 bases and J by 7 bases, with 6 bases of the junction left unmatched. CDR3 sequence reads: CASSRTSGITEQYF. The CDR3 bases are TGTGCCAGCAGTCGGACTAGCGGGATAACTGAGCAGTACTTC.

Points on this clonotype: A much larger clone lies a single base off, so this may be a read error. The chain recombines TRBV5-1 with TRBJ2-3; a possible D gene is TRBD2 (5 bases). The CDR3 totals 13 residues. In germline, CDR1 is SGHRS, CDR2 YFSETQ. V lost 4 bases and J lost 11, with 17 bases in between. This chain's CDR3 is CASSVEVTSKQYF. CDR3 sequence (DNA): TGCGCCAGCAGCGTAGAGGTTACTAGTAAGCAGTATTTT.

The V call is TRBV30, the J call TRBJ1-6, with 7 bases lining up with TRBD1. V lost 3 bases to trimming and J lost 14 bases; unmatched junction nucleotides: 7. Germline CDR1 reads GTSNPN; CDR2 reads SVGIG (reference sequence). The CDR3 spans 12 residues. This chain's CDR3 is CAWSRGSWSLHF. The CDR3, as DNA: TGTGCCTGGAGCAGGGGGAGTTGGTCCCTCCACTTT.

This clonotype has at least ten counts. V is TRBV6-4 and J is TRBJ1-1; TRBD1 is a possible D gene (6 bases). The CDR3 loop spans 14 amino acids. V dropped 3 bases and J dropped 4 bases, with 12 bases sitting between them. Germline values: CDR1 MRHNA, CDR2 SNTAGT. Written as DNA, the CDR3 is TGTGCCAGCAGTGAGGAGACAGGAAGCACTGAAGCTTTCTTT. This codes for CASSEETGSTEAFF.

This clonotype was found many times. The chain uses TRBV20-1 and TRBJ1-1; tentative D call: TRBD1 (6 bases). Trimming shortened V by 6 bases and J by 3 bases, and 17 bases separated the two germline ends. The CDR3 runs to 14 residues. Germline CDR1 and CDR2: DFQATT and SNEGSKA (reference sequence). CDR3 amino acids: CSADRTHRDTEAFF. For the CDR3, the DNA is TGCAGTGCAGACCGAACCCACAGGGACACTGAAGCTTTCTTT.

As concerns this clonotype: The final CDR3 position lacks the conserved phenylalanine or tryptophan, pointing to a likely read error. The DNA is omitted, as the CDR3 cannot be located on it reliably, and the CDR3 follows TCRdb's listing. The chain links TRBV7-9 to TRBJ2-7. The CDR3 adds up to 8 amino acids, both ends counted. Per germline, CDR1 SEHNR and CDR2 FQNEAQ (reference sequence). Here the CDR3 reads CASSLALG.

The chain recombines TRBV7-9 with TRBJ2-1; D gene ambiguous. The CDR3 covers 12 residues. Trimming shortened V by 2 bases and J by 6 bases, and 5 bases separated the two germline ends. Germline CDR1 SEHNR, CDR2 FQNEAQ (reference sequence). As DNA, the CDR3 is TGTGCCAGCAGCTTAACGGGCAATGAGCAGTTCTTC. This translates into CASSLTGNEQFF.

This clonotype was counted many times. The chain joins TRBV3-1 to TRBJ2-1; tentatively, D is TRBD1 (6 bases). Germline lookup yields CDR1 LGHDT and CDR2 YNNKEL (reference sequence). V lost 1 base to trimming and J lost 5 bases, with 9 bases between them. The CDR3 is 14 residues long. The CDR3 protein is CASSQGTANNEQFF. The CDR3 DNA is TGTGCCAGCAGCCAAGGGACAGCAAACAATGAGCAGTTCTTC.

The table lists this clonotype with many counts. The V and J genes are TRBV7-9 and TRBJ1-1, with D possibly TRBD1 on 6 matching bases. The CDR3 is made up of 13 amino acids. Trimming removed 4 bases at V and 3 bases at J, with 9 bases between. Germline CDR1 SEHNR, CDR2 FQNEAQ (reference sequence). CDR3 region: CASSSDSYTEAFF. CDR3 DNA: TGTGCCAGCAGCTCGGACAGTTACACTGAAGCTTTCTTT. The whole variable domain, filled in from reference TRBV7-9 and TRBJ1-1, reads DTGVSQNPRHKITKRGQNVTFRCDPISEHNRLYWYRQTLGQGPEFLTYFQNEAQLEKSRLLSDRFSAERPKGSFSTLEIQRTEQGDSAMYLCASSSDSYTEAFFGQGTRLTVV.

This sequence joins TRBV9 and TRBJ2-1; 13 bases map to TRBD2. Germline loops: CDR1 SGDLS, CDR2 YYNGEE. The V and J ends lost 0 bases and 8 bases, in that order; junction bases with no gene match: 5. The length of the CDR3 is 16 residues. CDR3 region: CASSVGLAGGSDEQFF. CDR3 coding DNA: TGTGCCAGCAGCGTAGGACTAGCGGGGGGTTCCGATGAGCAGTTCTTC.

This clonotype was counted ten times or more. The chain couples TRBV15 to TRBJ2-5, with D perhaps TRBD1 (6 bases). The CDR3 totals 17 residues. From germline, CDR1 is LNHNV and CDR2 YYDKDF (reference sequence). V lost 0 bases to trimming and J lost 4 bases, with 18 bases between them. CDR3 amino acids: CATSRETPGHEGETQYF. Here the CDR3 DNA reads TGTGCCACCAGCAGAGAGACTCCGGGACACGAGGGAGAGACCCAGTACTTC.